Here is one T cell receptor (beta chain) with its context. The data belong to a study of CD8+ T cells in alopecia areata. With 8 bases removed from V and 0 bases from J, the gap between germline ends came to 11 bases. CDR1 is SNHLY and CDR2 is FYNNEI in the germline V gene. The CDR3 covers 14 residues. Sequencing relied on a cDNA template that was reverse transcribed from extracted RNA. The protocol was immunoSEQ multiplex PCR, while the TCRdb copy is restricted to in-frame clones and leaves out a portion. The data show fewer than 100,000 clones, roughly 42% seen once. The specimen was CD4+ T cells sorted from blood. The rearrangement joins TRBV2 to TRBJ2-4; D may be TRBD1 (6 bases). The source of this sequence is a human donor with alopecia areata. The CDR3, as DNA: TGTGCCAGCGGACAGCCGCTAGCCAAAAACATTCAGTACTTC. Translation gives CASGQPLAKNIQYF.